This T cell receptor beta chain is from a study of metastatic and nonmetastatic thyroid tumors. Until they underwent thyroid surgery, no patient had received any treatment. Study processing details: For papillary thyroid cancer, a distant-metastasis classifier was constructed from CDR3 differences observed across clinicopathological groups. TCRdb re-clonotyped the PCR reads through MiXCR. It is TCRdb's table, rather than the study itself, that gives the V and J calls and clone size. The table lists around 23,000 clones, 20% of them singletons. With 10 bases removed from V and 2 bases from J, the gap between germline ends came to 11 bases. CDR3 size: 13 residues. Germline V CDR1 and CDR2: ENHRY, SYGVKD. This clone was seen ten or more times.

This sequence joins TRBV10-3 and TRBJ1-4, with a weak D call TRBD1 (5 bases). This receptor was taken from a male donor with papillary thyroid cancer or a benign thyroid nodule (not recorded which). Some clones in this sample may be carry-over from other donors' samples. Sequencing was carried out using blood. The CDR3 sequence is CATQGTTNEKLFF. Written as DNA, the CDR3 is TGTGCCACCCAAGGGACCACTAATGAAAAACTGTTTTTT.